One sample yielded the 9 T cell receptor beta chains listed below, sequenced in a study of shared clonotypes between healthy human individuals. Assay used: immunoSEQ multiplex PCR; TCRdb lists only in-frame clones, some missing. The sample consists of about 1 million clones, approximately 70% of them appearing once. The sequenced sample was memory CD4+ T cells sorted from blood. The subset was: CD45RA-negative fraction. These TCRs come from a man in his late teens or twenties in good health.

J is TRBJ1-2 and V is TRBV7-9, with 7 bases fitting TRBD1. The germline CDR1 and CDR2 sequences are SEHNR and FQNEAQ (reference sequence). The CDR3 has 16 residues. The V segment lost 5 bases and the J segment 4 bases; nucleotides outside the gene matches: 13. CDR3 nucleotide sequence: TGTGCCAGCAGCGACCCCGTAGGGACAGACCTCTATGGCTACACCTTC. It encodes CASSDPVGTDLYGYTF.

Of note for this clone: The likely explanation is a read error, given a far larger clone one base away. The chain couples TRBV28 to TRBJ2-3; TRBD1 matches 10 bases. This CDR3 has 15 residues. J lost 2 bases, V lost 6 bases, and 5 bases had no gene match. CDR1 and CDR2 (germline): MDHEN, SYDVKM. CDR3 coding DNA: TGTGCCAGCAGCCCTGGGACAGGGGCCACAGATACGCAGTATTTT. As protein: CASSPGTGATDTQYF.

This chain uses TRBV5-6 with TRBJ1-5; the match to TRBD1 covers 7 bases. This CDR3 is 19 amino acids long. Germline CDR1 reads SGHDT; CDR2 reads YYEEEE. V was clipped by 3 bases and J by 2 bases; unmatched bases: 17. The DNA for the CDR3 is TGTGCCAGCAGCTCCGGATACCGGGACAGACACCTAGGCAATCAGCCCCAGCATTTT. Protein product: CASSSGYRDRHLGNQPQHF.

The rearrangement links TRBV5-2 to TRBJ2-2. TRBV5-2 is a pseudogene segment. The CDR3 totals 18 residues. The CDR3 protein is CASSPPPGPSRGTGELFF. DNA for the CDR3: TGTGCCAGCAGCCCACCCCCGGGACCCTCCCGCGGCACCGGGGAGCTGTTTTTT.

J is TRBJ1-2 and V is TRBV7-2; D uncertain. With 1 base removed from V and 5 bases from J, the gap between germline ends came to 11 bases. This CDR3 contains 14 residues. Per germline, CDR1 SGHTA and CDR2 FQGNSA. CDR3 nucleotides: TGTGCCAGCAGCTTAGGGGTTGGGCAGTATGGCTACACCTTC. Protein product: CASSLGVGQYGYTF.

V gene TRBV7-9 combines with J gene TRBJ2-7; D remains ambiguous. V shed 5 bases and J shed 1 base, with 12 bases lying between them. Per the germline V gene, CDR1 is SEHNR and CDR2 is FQNEAQ (reference sequence). The CDR3 is made up of 14 amino acids. The CDR3 DNA reads TGTGCCAGCAGCCCCCGAGGTGGATCCTACGAGCAGTACTTC. Encoded protein: CASSPRGGSYEQYF.

This clone came up once. The rearrangement uses TRBV18 and TRBJ1-4, with D unclear. V lost 6 bases, J lost 0 bases, and 8 bases lay in between. Germline V gives CDR1 KGHSH, CDR2 LQKENI. The length of the CDR3 is 14 residues. The chain's CDR3 is CASSVGATNEKLFF. The CDR3 DNA reads TGTGCCAGCTCCGTCGGAGCAACTAATGAAAAACTGTTTTTT.

Remarks on this clone: The sample contains more than one DNA sequence encoding this CDR3. The chain carries TRBV30 and TRBJ1-6; no reliable D call. The CDR3 has 12 amino acids. CDR1 and CDR2 from the germline V gene are GTSNPN and SVGIG (reference sequence). Trimming took 2 bases from V and 10 from J, leaving 9 bases between them. The CDR3 loop is CAWSRQGSPLHF. CDR3 DNA sequence: TGTGCCTGGAGTCGCCAAGGATCACCCCTCCACTTT.

This clone was seen a few times. The chain's CDR3 is CASSRQGIGEQYF. CDR3 sequence (DNA): TGTGCCAGCTCACGACAGGGAATTGGCGAGCAGTACTTC. This rearrangement joins TRBV18 to TRBJ2-7; 7 bases are shared with TRBD1. The ends lost 4 bases at V and 6 bases at J; junction bases unmatched: 6. CDR1 is KGHSH, CDR2 LQKENI, per germline. The CDR3 has 13 amino acids.